This TCR beta chain was identified in a study of blood T cell repertoires in COVID-19. Study information: The samples span acute and convalescent COVID-19 from the United States, Italy and Spain. Sample material is recorded as cDNA or gDNA derived from T cells, B-cell-depleted T cells, or PBMCs.

In the original processing: Amplification of reference gene primers provided the estimated nucleated cell counts. Repertoires were generated with immunoSEQ multiplex PCR, while TCRdb's copy carries only in-frame clones and drops some. That table gives V, J and clone size, and the DNA gave D and trimming. The sample includes some 150,000 clones, roughly 87% of them seen just once. V dropped 2 bases and J dropped 2 bases, with 7 bases sitting between them. The germline CDR1 and CDR2 sequences are SGHNT and YYREEE (reference sequence). CDR3 length: 14 amino acids. This TCR came from a human donor in a cohort sampled during active COVID-19. The chain combines TRBV5-4 with TRBJ1-4; D unclear. Source material: peripheral blood. In DNA, the CDR3 is TGTGCCAGCAGCTTCGGGGTCACTAATGAAAAACTGTTTTTT. It is translated as CASSFGVTNEKLFF.